A single sample gave rise to the 15 T cell receptor beta chains below, sequenced in a study of technical replicates of blood from several donors. TCRdb's table, derived via immunoSEQ multiplex PCR, lists solely in-frame clones and lacks some. This sample has approximately 90,000 clones; 95% occur once, and the top ten carry 0.2% to 0.3%. The sample was T cells isolated from PBMCs. These TCRs come from a human donor in good health.

This clone was seen just once. This rearrangement joins TRBV6-1 to TRBJ2-7; perhaps TRBD2 as D (6 bases). Per germline, CDR1 MNHNS and CDR2 SASEGT. V gave up 11 bases and J gave up 4 bases, with 21 bases separating them. The CDR3 has 14 amino acids. The CDR3: CACRQSGGAYEQYF. CDR3 DNA: TGTGCCTGTCGACAGAGCGGCGGGGCATACGAGCAGTACTTC.

This rearrangement joins TRBV12-5 to TRBJ1-1; D is uncertain. The V gene lost 2 bases and the J gene lost 2 bases, with 6 bases spanning the gap. The CDR3 spans 13 residues. Germline V gene lookup returns CDR1 LGHNT and CDR2 FRNRAP. The CDR3 bases are TGTGCTAGTGGTTTGAGCGGTAACACTGAAGCTTTCTTT. Translating gives CASGLSGNTEAFF. Filled out from reference TRBV12-5 and TRBJ1-1, the complete variable domain reads DARVTQTPRHKVTEMGQEVTMRCQPILGHNTVFWYRQTMMQGLELLAYFRNRAPLDDSGMPKDRFSAEMPDATLATLKIQPSEPRDSAVYFCASGLSGNTEAFFGQGTRLTVV.

J is TRBJ2-4 and V is TRBV28; 9 positions match TRBD1. The length of the CDR3 is 17 residues. The germline V gene encodes CDR1 MDHEN and CDR2 SYDVKM. The ends lost 5 bases at V and 2 bases at J; junction bases unmatched: 10. The CDR3 DNA reads as TGTGCCAGCAGTCCTTCGGGGACAGGGTTGTCCAAAAACATTCAGTACTTC. Protein: CASSPSGTGLSKNIQYF.

CDR3 loop: CASSPPGLLSNEQFF. CDR3 nucleotide sequence: TGCGCCAGCAGCCCGCCGGGACTGCTTAGCAATGAGCAGTTCTTC. The chain combines TRBV5-1 with TRBJ2-1; D perhaps matches TRBD2 (6 bases). The CDR3 runs to 15 residues. Trimming removed 4 bases at V and 6 bases at J, with 17 bases between. Germline CDR1 is SGHRS and CDR2 is YFSETQ. The variable domain in full, completed from reference TRBV5-1 and TRBJ2-1, reads KAGVTQTPRYLIKTRGQQVTLSCSPISGHRSVSWYQQTPGQGLQFLFEYFSETQRNKGNFPGRFSGRQFSNSRSEMNVSTLELGDSALYLCASSPPGLLSNEQFFGPGTRLTVL.

The rearrangement links TRBV5-1 to TRBJ2-7, with 12 bases identical to TRBD2. This CDR3 comprises 15 residues. V was clipped by 8 bases and J by 0 bases; unmatched bases: 6. Looked up from germline, CDR1 is SGHRS and CDR2 is YFSETQ. CDR3 sequence: CASGLAGRSSYEQYF. The CDR3 bases are TGCGCCAGTGGACTAGCGGGACGGAGCTCCTACGAGCAGTACTTC.

This chain links TRBV6-5 with TRBJ2-7; tentatively, D is TRBD2 (6 bases). Per the germline V gene, CDR1 is MNHEY and CDR2 is SVGAGI. The CDR3 extends over 15 amino acids. The V end lost 2 bases, the J end lost 6 bases, and 17 bases lay between the germline ends. The CDR3 reads CASSYASGGESEQYF. Written as DNA, the CDR3 is TGTGCCAGCAGTTACGCCAGCGGAGGGGAAAGCGAGCAGTACTTC.

The chain joins TRBV5-1 to TRBJ2-7, with a possible D match to TRBD1 (7 bases). The CDR3 covers 16 residues. Deletions cut 1 base from V and 1 base from J, with 15 bases between. Looked up from germline, CDR1 is SGHRS and CDR2 is YFSETQ. CDR3: CASSLRPTGTSYEQYF. CDR3 coding DNA: TGCGCCAGCAGCTTGCGTCCGACAGGGACTTCCTACGAGCAGTACTTC.

V gene TRBV4-1 combines with J gene TRBJ2-6, with D tentatively TRBD2 (5 bases). Looked up from germline, CDR1 is MGHRA and CDR2 is YSYEKL. The CDR3 is 16 amino acids. V was trimmed by 3 bases and J by 7 bases, leaving 16 bases between them. CDR3 residues: CASSQPTRGLANVLTF. Written as DNA, the CDR3 is TGCGCCAGCAGCCAGCCAACCCGCGGACTCGCCAACGTCCTGACTTTC.

The chain is built from TRBV5-1 and TRBJ2-7; 7 positions agree with TRBD2. This CDR3 contains 15 residues. Germline values: CDR1 SGHRS, CDR2 YFSETQ. V dropped 0 bases and J dropped 4; count of bases not matched to a gene: 7. The CDR3 sequence is CASSLGGGSQYEQYF. For the CDR3, the DNA is TGCGCCAGCAGCTTGGGGGGCGGGAGTCAATACGAGCAGTACTTC. Using reference TRBV5-1 and TRBJ2-7 for the parts outside the CDR3, the full variable domain is KAGVTQTPRYLIKTRGQQVTLSCSPISGHRSVSWYQQTPGQGLQFLFEYFSETQRNKGNFPGRFSGRQFSNSRSEMNVSTLELGDSALYLCASSLGGGSQYEQYFGPGTRLTVT.

The rearrangement joins TRBV5-4 to TRBJ2-7; 13 bases agree with TRBD2. Germline V gene sequence: CDR1 SGHNT, CDR2 YYREEE (reference sequence). V lost 5 bases to trimming and J lost 2 bases; unmatched junction nucleotides: 4. The CDR3 is made up of 15 amino acids. CDR3 sequence reads: CASRSLAGGPYEQYF. The DNA for the CDR3 is TGTGCCAGCAGATCACTAGCGGGGGGGCCCTACGAGCAGTACTTC.

J is TRBJ2-7 and V is TRBV28; a weak D match, TRBD2 (6 bases). V shed 7 bases and J shed 6 bases, with 19 bases lying between them. In germline, CDR1 is MDHEN, CDR2 SYDVKM. CDR3 length: 14 residues. As DNA, the CDR3 is TGTGCCAGCACCAACCCGGGAGAACTCGTCGAGCAGTACTTC. It codes for CASTNPGELVEQYF.

The chain employs TRBV9 and TRBJ1-2; TRBD1 aligns across 8 bases. J was trimmed by 5 bases and V by 0 bases; bases with no gene match: 12. There are 17 residues in the CDR3. Per germline, CDR1 SGDLS and CDR2 YYNGEE. CDR3 protein: CASSVEDRAEVDYGYTF. Here the CDR3 DNA reads TGTGCCAGCAGCGTAGAGGACAGGGCGGAGGTAGATTATGGCTACACCTTC.

This sequence joins TRBV25-1 and TRBJ1-6; maybe TRBD1 (6 bases). Trimming removed 3 bases at V and 5 bases at J, with 11 bases between. The CDR3 totals 15 residues. Germline CDR1 MGHDK, CDR2 SYGVNS. Written as DNA, the CDR3 is TGTGCCAGCAGTGACTTGGACAGCCATAATTCACCCCTCCACTTT. It codes for CASSDLDSHNSPLHF. Using reference TRBV25-1 and TRBJ1-6 for the parts outside the CDR3, the full variable domain is EADIYQTPRYLVIGTGKKITLECSQTMGHDKMYWYQQDPGMELHLIHYSYGVNSTEKGDLSSESTVSRIRTEHFPLTLESARPSHTSQYLCASSDLDSHNSPLHFGNGTRLTVT.

The V gene is TRBV9, the J gene TRBJ1-5, with TRBD1 identical over 7 bases. Germline CDR1 reads SGDLS; CDR2 reads YYNGEE. The V and J ends lost 5 bases and 0 bases, in that order; junction bases with no gene match: 5. The CDR3 contains 15 residues. CDR3 residues: CASSEQGNSNQPQHF. Here the CDR3 DNA reads TGTGCCAGCAGTGAACAGGGGAATAGCAATCAGCCCCAGCATTTT.

This sequence joins TRBV4-1 and TRBJ2-3; TRBD2 agrees at 7 bases. Trimming took 1 base from V and 5 from J; bases not matched to a gene: 6. Germline CDR1 is MGHRA and CDR2 is YSYEKL. This CDR3 comprises 15 residues. CDR3 DNA: TGCGCCAGCAGCCAAGTAAGAGGGAGGGAAGATACGCAGTATTTT. Protein product: CASSQVRGREDTQYF.